The next 30 T cell receptor beta chains were all read from a single sample in a study of vaccination effects on CD4 cells after COVID-19. Repertoires were generated with immunoSEQ multiplex PCR, while TCRdb's copy carries only in-frame clones and drops some. The sample consists of tens of thousands of clones, around 74% of them appearing once. For these TCRs, the target antigens are not known. Scientists isolated CD4+ T cells after a roughly ten-day culture period ended. This specimen was CD4+ T cells from PBMCs cultured without peptide, taken before COVID-19 vaccination. These receptors were taken from a human donor who received a COVID-19 vaccine.

The sample holds one count of this clone. The chain has TRBV11-2 and TRBJ1-6; D is unclear. Trimming stripped 2 bases from V and 0 bases from J, with 8 bases between. The CDR3 contains 16 residues. Germline V gene lookup returns CDR1 SGHAT and CDR2 FQNNGV. CDR3 DNA sequence: TGTGCCAGCAGCTTATTTGGAAGCTCCTATAATTCACCCCTCCACTTT. Residues: CASSLFGSSYNSPLHF.

V and J are TRBV4-1 and TRBJ2-1; 8 bases are a match to TRBD2. The CDR3 extends over 14 amino acids. V dropped 3 bases and J dropped 8; count of bases not matched to a gene: 6. Germline CDR1 is MGHRA and CDR2 is YSYEKL. In DNA, the CDR3 is TGCGCCAGCAGCCAGCAGCGGGAGATCTATGAGCAGTTCTTC. Protein sequence: CASSQQREIYEQFF.

This chain joins TRBV4-2 and TRBJ2-6; D remains ambiguous. The CDR3 has 16 amino acids. Germline-derived CDR1 and CDR2 are LGHNA and YNFKEQ. Trimming left V 0 bases short and J 1 base short, with 7 bases between. The CDR3 nucleotides read TGTGCCAGCAGCCAAGATACAGAGTCTGGGGCCAACGTCCTGACTTTC. It yields the protein CASSQDTESGANVLTF.

The genes are TRBV5-1 and TRBJ1-2; D gene unclear. Trimming cost V 0 bases and J 2 bases, with 8 bases left between them. Germline V gene lookup returns CDR1 SGHRS and CDR2 YFSETQ. CDR3 size: 14 residues. The CDR3: CASSLATANYGYTF. In DNA, the CDR3 is TGCGCCAGCAGCTTGGCTACAGCAAACTATGGCTACACCTTC. The full variable domain, its missing parts supplied by reference TRBV5-1 and TRBJ1-2, is KAGVTQTPRYLIKTRGQQVTLSCSPISGHRSVSWYQQTPGQGLQFLFEYFSETQRNKGNFPGRFSGRQFSNSRSEMNVSTLELGDSALYLCASSLATANYGYTFGSGTRLTVV.

This chain uses TRBV5-1 with TRBJ2-2; TRBD1 is a possible D gene (7 bases). In germline, CDR1 is SGHRS, CDR2 YFSETQ. The germline V and J ends were trimmed by 0 bases and 6 bases, with 9 bases remaining between them. The CDR3 is 14 residues long. The CDR3 loop reads CASSLARGAGELFF. The CDR3 DNA reads as TGCGCCAGCAGCTTGGCCAGGGGGGCCGGGGAGCTGTTTTTT.

The chain joins TRBV30 to TRBJ1-6; D gene unclear. The CDR3 length is 16 residues. Looked up from germline, CDR1 is GTSNPN and CDR2 is SVGIG (reference sequence). V lost 4 bases and J lost 7, with 20 bases in between. CDR3 amino acids: CAWTARVGRINSPLHF. The DNA for the CDR3 is TGTGCCTGGACAGCGAGGGTAGGACGGATCAATTCACCCCTCCACTTT.

CDR3 protein: CASSLGTGDTDTQYF. In DNA form, the CDR3 reads TGTGCCAGCAGCTTAGGGACAGGGGACACAGATACGCAGTATTTT. V gene TRBV7-9 combines with J gene TRBJ2-3; TRBD1 aligns across 9 bases. Germline V gene data show CDR1 as SEHNR and CDR2 as FQNEAQ (reference sequence). This CDR3 contains 15 residues. J lost 2 bases, V lost 1 base, and 1 base had no gene match.

The chain has TRBV11-3 and TRBJ2-1; tentative D call: TRBD2 (6 bases). Germline values: CDR1 SGHNT, CDR2 YENEEA. The CDR3 is 18 residues long. Between the trimmed V and J ends, which lost 1 base and 0 bases, there was a span of 16 bases. The CDR3 bases are TGTGCCAGCAGCTTAGTTCCTGGCGGGGTACCCTCCTACAATGAGCAGTTCTTC. This encodes CASSLVPGGVPSYNEQFF.

Here the CDR3 DNA reads TGCGCCAGCAGCCAGACGCCCCTGATGGCCGGGGAGCTGTTTTTT. This codes for CASSQTPLMAGELFF. The V and J genes are TRBV4-1 and TRBJ2-2; no definite D call. The CDR3 loop spans 15 amino acids. V lost 3 bases and J 6 bases, leaving 14 bases between the germline ends. Germline V gives CDR1 MGHRA, CDR2 YSYEKL.

This chain uses TRBV28 with TRBJ2-5; tentative D call: TRBD2 (6 bases). The V end lost 4 bases, the J end lost 5 bases, and 14 bases lay between the germline ends. CDR3 size: 14 residues. Germline lookup yields CDR1 MDHEN and CDR2 SYDVKM. CDR3 in amino acids: CASSSPRGLETQYF. CDR3 nucleotides: TGTGCCAGCAGTTCCCCTCGGGGGTTGGAGACCCAGTACTTC.

This chain connects TRBV6-6 to TRBJ2-7, with D maybe TRBD1 (6 bases). V lost 8 bases and J 2 bases, leaving 10 bases between the germline ends. The CDR3 is 12 amino acids. Germline assignment: CDR1 MNHNY and CDR2 SVGAGI (reference sequence). CDR3 DNA sequence: TGTGCCAGCGGGACAAGTCCCTACGAGCAGTACTTC. It translates to CASGTSPYEQYF.

The rearrangement joins TRBV5-4 to TRBJ2-5; possibly TRBD2 for D (5 bases). This CDR3 spans 16 amino acids. Per germline, CDR1 SGHNT and CDR2 YYREEE (reference sequence). V shed 0 bases and J shed 1 base, with 13 bases lying between them. DNA for the CDR3: TGTGCCAGCAGCTTGGGAGCGGCACATTTCCAAGAGACCCAGTACTTC. Translating it yields CASSLGAAHFQETQYF.

This chain joins TRBV13 and TRBJ1-1; D is possibly TRBD1 (5 bases). The CDR3 sequence is 14 residues long. V lost 5 bases, J lost 4 bases, and 14 bases lay in between. Germline loops: CDR1 PRHDT, CDR2 FYEKMQ (reference sequence). The CDR3 sequence: CASSDKTRGTEAFF. The CDR3 nucleotides read TGTGCCAGCAGCGACAAGACGAGGGGCACTGAAGCTTTCTTT.

This clone was picked up a small number of times. The CDR3 bases are TGTGCCAGCAGCTTAGAGGTAGCCCCCTACGAGCAGTACTTC. The encoded protein is CASSLEVAPYEQYF. This rearrangement joins TRBV7-2 to TRBJ2-7; D ambiguous. Trimming took off 1 base at V and 2 bases at J, with 9 bases between the two ends. The germline V gene encodes CDR1 SGHTA and CDR2 FQGNSA. The CDR3 sequence is 14 residues long.

This clone was picked up a small number of times. The chain uses TRBV5-4 and TRBJ1-3, with 11 positions matching TRBD1. The CDR3 loop spans 16 amino acids. The V gene end was trimmed by 4 bases and the J gene end by 2 bases; junction bases not matched to a gene: 5. Germline CDR1 is SGHNT and CDR2 is YYREEE (reference sequence). The CDR3 is CASSTGGQGAGNTIYF. In nucleotides, the CDR3 is TGTGCCAGCAGCACAGGGGGACAGGGGGCTGGAAACACCATATATTTT.

This clone was found a few times. The chain couples TRBV7-9 to TRBJ1-1, with D unresolved. Per the germline V gene, CDR1 is SEHNR and CDR2 is FQNEAQ (reference sequence). The V end lost 7 bases, the J end lost 4 bases, and 16 bases lay between the germline ends. This CDR3 has 14 amino acids. CDR3: CASTSGGLGTEAFF. CDR3 DNA: TGTGCCAGCACCTCGGGAGGGCTGGGCACTGAAGCTTTCTTT. The full variable domain, with the rest looked up from reference TRBV7-9 and TRBJ1-1, is DTGVSQNPRHKITKRGQNVTFRCDPISEHNRLYWYRQTLGQGPEFLTYFQNEAQLEKSRLLSDRFSAERPKGSFSTLEIQRTEQGDSAMYLCASTSGGLGTEAFFGQGTRLTVV.

The gene calls are TRBV19 and TRBJ2-3, with TRBD1 identical over 11 bases. The CDR3 loop spans 19 amino acids. Per germline, CDR1 LNHDA and CDR2 SQIVND (reference sequence). J was trimmed by 0 bases and V by 4 bases; bases with no gene match: 12. The CDR3: CASSNGQGAWGGSTDTQYF. The DNA for the CDR3 is TGTGCCAGTAGTAACGGACAGGGGGCATGGGGGGGGAGCACAGATACGCAGTATTTT. Variable domain in full (rest from reference TRBV19 and TRBJ2-3): DGGITQSPKYLFRKEGQNVTLSCEQNLNHDAMYWYRQDPGQGLRLIYYSQIVNDFQKGDIAEGYSVSREKKESFPLTVTSAQKNPTAFYLCASSNGQGAWGGSTDTQYFGPGTRLTVL.

The chain combines TRBV5-1 with TRBJ1-4; TRBD1 matches at 7 bases. Per the germline V gene, CDR1 is SGHRS and CDR2 is YFSETQ. The CDR3 loop spans 15 amino acids. The V segment lost 0 bases and the J segment 5 bases; nucleotides outside the gene matches: 4. The CDR3 sequence: CASSLAGGGNEKLFF. The CDR3 coding sequence is TGCGCCAGCAGCTTGGCCGGAGGGGGCAATGAAAAACTGTTTTTT.

The chain has TRBV6-2 or TRBV6-3 and TRBJ1-5; D is possibly TRBD1 (5 bases). The CDR3 has 15 residues. Germline CDR1 MNHEY, CDR2 SVGEGT. V lost 5 bases to trimming and J lost 4 bases, with 15 bases between them. The chain's CDR3 is CASSQGSTPNQPQHF. For the CDR3, the DNA is TGTGCCAGCAGTCAGGGATCGACCCCAAATCAGCCCCAGCATTTT.

This clone was picked up a small number of times. The chain combines TRBV28 with TRBJ1-5; no firm D call. The CDR3 runs to 14 residues. Trimming cost V 2 bases and J 9 bases, with 14 bases left between them. Germline assignment: CDR1 MDHEN and CDR2 SYDVKM. CDR3 region: CASSLKAPRGPQHF. The CDR3 bases are TGTGCCAGCAGTTTAAAGGCCCCTCGGGGGCCCCAGCATTTT.

CDR3 sequence (DNA): TGTGCCAGCAGCTTGGAGGCAGGGAGGGGATCTGAAAAACTGTTTTTT. As protein: CASSLEAGRGSEKLFF. V is TRBV5-5 and J is TRBJ1-4; a weak D match, TRBD1 (5 bases). V shed 0 bases and J shed 7 bases, with 16 bases lying between them. This CDR3 contains 16 residues. Germline lookup yields CDR1 SGHKS and CDR2 YYEKEE (reference sequence). Using reference TRBV5-5 and TRBJ1-4 for the parts outside the CDR3, the full variable domain is DAGVTQSPTHLIKTRGQQVTLRCSPISGHKSVSWYQQVLGQGPQFIFQYYEKEERGRGNFPDRFSARQFPNYSSELNVNALLLGDSALYLCASSLEAGRGSEKLFFGSGTQLSVL.

This sequence joins TRBV19 and TRBJ1-2; a possible D gene is TRBD1 (5 bases). The CDR3 contains 14 residues. Germline CDR1 reads LNHDA; CDR2 reads SQIVND (reference sequence). V shed 1 base and J shed 6 bases, with 12 bases lying between them. The chain's CDR3 is CASSIGARDHGYTF. DNA of the CDR3: TGTGCCAGTAGTATAGGCGCCCGGGACCATGGCTACACCTTC.

The genes are TRBV9 and TRBJ1-3; D is undetermined. The CDR3 is 15 residues long. Germline-derived CDR1 and CDR2 are SGDLS and YYNGEE. Trimming removed 2 bases at V and 0 bases at J, with 9 bases between. CDR3 amino acids: CASSVGIDSGNTIYF. Here the CDR3 DNA reads TGTGCCAGCAGCGTGGGGATCGACTCTGGAAACACCATATATTTT.

The genes are TRBV2 and TRBJ2-5; D not certain. Looked up from germline, CDR1 is SNHLY and CDR2 is FYNNEI. The CDR3 contains 14 residues. V was shortened by 2 bases and J by 4 bases, with 11 bases between the two germline ends. The CDR3 DNA follows: TGTGCCAGCAGTGAACGATGGCCCCGAGAGACCCAGTACTTC. Encoded protein: CASSERWPRETQYF.

The gene calls are TRBV12-3 or TRBV12-4 and TRBJ2-1, with TRBD1 matching over 9 bases. Trimming at V came to 10 bases and at J to 2 bases, leaving 3 bases not matched to a gene. The CDR3 loop spans 13 amino acids. CDR3 sequence: CAIRDRAYNEQFF. CDR3 nucleotide sequence: TGTGCCATCCGGGACAGGGCCTACAATGAGCAGTTCTTC.

The chain carries TRBV12-5 and TRBJ2-2; 9 nucleotides align to TRBD1. The germline gives CDR1 LGHNT, CDR2 FRNRAP. J was trimmed by 1 base and V by 4 bases; bases with no gene match: 7. The CDR3 is 17 residues long. The CDR3 reads CASGSSTGGLNTGELFF. CDR3 nucleotide sequence: TGTGCTAGTGGTTCCTCCACAGGGGGCCTGAACACCGGGGAGCTGTTTTTT.

The V call is TRBV29-1, the J call TRBJ1-3; no firm D call. This CDR3 has 14 amino acids. V was clipped by 3 bases and J by 0 bases, with 9 bases between them. The germline V gene has CDR1 SQVTM and CDR2 ANQGSEA. The CDR3 loop is CSVEDVSSGNTIYF. The CDR3 region has the DNA TGCAGCGTTGAGGACGTAAGCTCTGGAAACACCATATATTTT. Full variable domain (outside the CDR3, taken from reference TRBV29-1 and TRBJ1-3): SAVISQKPSRDICQRGTSLTIQCQVDSQVTMMFWYRQQPGQSLTLIATANQGSEATYESGFVIDKFPISRPNLTFSTLTVSNMSPEDSSIYLCSVEDVSSGNTIYFGEGSWLTVV.

The chain links TRBV5-1 to TRBJ1-6; 8 bases align to TRBD1. V lost 4 bases to trimming and J lost 6 bases; unmatched junction nucleotides: 6. Per germline, CDR1 SGHRS and CDR2 YFSETQ. The CDR3 runs to 15 residues. The CDR3 nucleotides read TGCGCCAGCAGCGCCGGGGACAGGCCTAATTCACCCCTCCACTTT. It specifies CASSAGDRPNSPLHF.

This chain connects TRBV18 to TRBJ1-6; no clear D. In germline, CDR1 is KGHSH, CDR2 LQKENI. This CDR3 region has 15 residues. The V gene lost 2 bases and the J gene lost 4 bases, with 9 bases spanning the gap. CDR3 nucleotides: TGTGCCAGCTCACCAGGAATGATTTATAATTCACCCCTCCACTTT. Translation gives CASSPGMIYNSPLHF. The full variable domain, completed using reference TRBV18 and TRBJ1-6, is NAGVMQNPRHLVRRRGQEARLRCSPMKGHSHVYWYRQLPEEGLKFMVYLQKENIIDESGMPKERFSAEFPKEGPSILRIQQVVRGDSAAYFCASSPGMIYNSPLHFGNGTRLTVT.

The chain is built from TRBV24-1 and TRBJ1-1; D remains unclear. This CDR3 has 13 residues. Trimming took off 4 bases at V and 3 bases at J, with 8 bases between the two ends. Germline V gene sequence: CDR1 KGHDR, CDR2 SFDVKD. CDR3 sequence: CATSDPNYTEAFF. In DNA form, the CDR3 reads TGTGCCACCAGTGACCCCAATTACACTGAAGCTTTCTTT.